The T cell receptor beta chain described here comes from a study of T cell responses to AZD1222 COVID-19 vaccine. Findings and caveats of the study: Baseline serostatus was positive in only a handful of AZD1222 recipients. Spike-specific TCRs gained breadth and depth after people received two AZD1222 doses. None of the repertoires were sampled until the peak T cell response had passed.

For this clone: What it binds is not known.

Some clones are missing from TCRdb's copy, which holds only in-frame ones; the method was immunoSEQ multiplex PCR. The sample lists 68,000 or so clones, roughly 86% occurring once. Per germline, CDR1 MNHNS and CDR2 SASEGT. This CDR3 is 16 amino acids long. V was cut by 2 bases and J by 3 bases, with 16 bases left in between. The specimen comprised peripheral blood, sampled on day 0 of AZD1222 vaccination. This receptor was obtained from an adult in good health. V usage is TRBV6-1 and J usage is TRBJ1-1; tentatively, D is TRBD1 (6 bases). Written as DNA, the CDR3 is TGTGCCAGCAGTGAATTTGCCGTACAGGGATACACTGAAGCTTTCTTT. This gives the protein CASSEFAVQGYTEAFF.